This paragraph covers one T cell receptor beta chain sequence. Antigen: not known. This entry is derived from a study of OX40 agonist ivuxolimab in advanced cancers. Whole-study results and caveats: In general, CD8+ T cells held more expanded clones than CD4+ did, on average.

Assay used: immunoSEQ multiplex PCR; TCRdb lists only in-frame clones, some missing. The table records 68,000 or so clones, under 95% of them present only once. The CDR3 totals 16 residues. V lost 7 bases, J lost 7 bases, and 24 bases lay in between. Germline V gene data show CDR1 as ENHRY and CDR2 as SYGVKD. The rearrangement uses TRBV10-3 and TRBJ2-3; D may match TRBD1 or TRBD2 (6 bases each). The sample consisted of CD4+ or CD8+ T cells sorted from blood, taken in a trial of the OX40 agonist ivuxolimab. This sequence originates from an adult with an advanced solid tumor such as melanoma, head and neck, liver or kidney cancer. The CDR3 sequence is CAITADSGGGTYTQYF. CDR3 DNA sequence: TGTGCCATCACCGCTGATAGCGGAGGGGGTACCTATACGCAGTATTTT.